This T cell receptor beta chain was sequenced for a study of blood T cell repertoires in COVID-19. Under the authors' procedure: Counts of nucleated cells, estimated from reference gene primer amplification, were obtained. Method: immunoSEQ multiplex PCR; TCRdb's copy keeps in-frame clones and lacks some. D and trimming were read from the DNA, whereas the V and J calls and clone size are those reported in that table. The sample includes roughly 120,000 clones, 75% to 90% of them seen just once. Germline V gene sequence: CDR1 SQVTM, CDR2 ANQGSEA. The junction had 6 bases not matched to a gene; V was cut back by 0 bases and J by 3 bases. CDR3 length: 15 residues.

The chain employs TRBV29-1 and TRBJ2-7; TRBD2 matches 9 bases. Material for sequencing was peripheral blood. This sequence was found in a man between 65 and 85 years old with active or convalescent COVID-19. The CDR3 DNA sequence: TGCAGCGTTGAAGATATAACTAGCGGGCACTACGAGCAGTACTTC. It specifies CSVEDITSGHYEQYF.